These 8 T cell receptor beta chains share one sample of origin, sequenced in a study of OX40 agonist ivuxolimab in advanced cancers. Measured with immunoSEQ multiplex PCR; TCRdb has only the in-frame clones, and not every one. The sample contains approximately 54,000 clones, around 90% of which appear only once. The input for sequencing was CD4+ or CD8+ T cells sorted from blood, taken in a trial of the OX40 agonist ivuxolimab. The receptors stem from an adult with an advanced solid tumor such as melanoma, head and neck, liver or kidney cancer.

The rearrangement joins TRBV7-2 to TRBJ1-5; D may be TRBD1 (5 bases). V lost 2 bases and J lost 0, with 11 bases in between. The CDR3 totals 16 residues. Germline CDR1 reads SGHTA; CDR2 reads FQGNSA. CDR3 region: CASSLSWGHSNQPQHF. CDR3 DNA sequence: TGTGCCAGCAGCTTATCTTGGGGCCATAGCAATCAGCCCCAGCATTTT.

The J gene is TRBJ2-1, the V gene TRBV7-6; 7 nucleotides align to TRBD1. Germline CDR1 and CDR2: SGHVS and FNYEAQ. J gave up 2 bases and V 6 bases, and 13 bases lay outside the gene matches. CDR3 length equals 17 residues. CDR3 sequence reads: CASSGGRDRVPYNEQFF. The CDR3 DNA is TGTGCCAGCAGTGGGGGTCGCGACAGGGTCCCCTACAATGAGCAGTTCTTC.

The V and J genes are TRBV7-6 and TRBJ2-2; D may be TRBD1 (5 bases). Germline V lookup: CDR1 SGHVS, CDR2 FNYEAQ. V lost 5 bases and J 3 bases, leaving 16 bases between the germline ends. The CDR3 contains 16 residues. The CDR3 DNA reads as TGTGCCAGCAGCGCTCCTAGGGGCAGGGACACCGGGGAGCTGTTTTTT. Protein sequence: CASSAPRGRDTGELFF.

The chain carries TRBV7-9 and TRBJ1-1; D gene uncertain. Per germline, CDR1 SEHNR and CDR2 FQNEAQ (reference sequence). V shed 3 bases and J shed 6 bases, with 8 bases lying between them. The CDR3 is made up of 12 amino acids. This chain's CDR3 is CASSLGSPEAFF. The CDR3 DNA sequence: TGTGCCAGCAGCTTGGGGTCCCCTGAAGCTTTCTTT. The whole variable domain, filled in from reference TRBV7-9 and TRBJ1-1, reads DTGVSQNPRHKITKRGQNVTFRCDPISEHNRLYWYRQTLGQGPEFLTYFQNEAQLEKSRLLSDRFSAERPKGSFSTLEIQRTEQGDSAMYLCASSLGSPEAFFGQGTRLTVV.

This chain joins TRBV7-9 and TRBJ1-5, with 9 bases matching TRBD1. In germline, CDR1 is SEHNR, CDR2 FQNEAQ (reference sequence). V dropped 4 bases and J dropped 5; count of bases not matched to a gene: 6. This CDR3 region has 15 residues. Written as DNA, the CDR3 is TGTGCCAGCAGCTGGGGACAGGGAGGAGATCAGCCCCAGCATTTT. Translating it yields CASSWGQGGDQPQHF.

This rearrangement joins TRBV6-5 to TRBJ2-6, with D hard to call. CDR1 and CDR2 (germline): MNHEY, SVGAGI. The CDR3 has 15 amino acids. Trimming removed 5 bases from V and 0 bases from J, with 8 bases in between. CDR3 sequence reads: CASSHSNSGANVLTF. The CDR3 nucleotides read TGTGCCAGCAGTCACAGTAACTCTGGGGCCAACGTCCTGACTTTC.

The rearrangement joins TRBV7-9 to TRBJ2-7; D possibly corresponds to TRBD1 (5 bases). Germline loops: CDR1 SEHNR, CDR2 FQNEAQ (reference sequence). The CDR3 is made up of 12 amino acids. Trimming took 5 bases from V and 3 from J, leaving 8 bases between them. CDR3 in amino acids: CASSVQDYEQYF. DNA of the CDR3: TGTGCCAGCAGCGTACAGGACTACGAGCAGTACTTC.

This sequence joins TRBV7-2 and TRBJ2-2; weak D call: TRBD1 (6 bases). The CDR3 sequence is 16 residues long. Between the trimmed V and J ends, which lost 6 bases and 0 bases, there was a span of 14 bases. Germline CDR1 SGHTA, CDR2 FQGNSA. The CDR3 loop reads CASRLTGLTNTGELFF. DNA for the CDR3: TGTGCCAGCAGGCTAACAGGGCTCACGAACACCGGGGAGCTGTTTTTT.